The rows below give T cell receptor beta chains drawn from one sample of a study of cytomegalovirus exposure and HLA in healthy donors. TCRdb keeps only in-frame clones here, not all; method: immunoSEQ multiplex PCR. The repertoire consists of about 110,000 clones, with 60% to 80% occurring once and the leading ten covering 0.79%. Sequenced input: PBMCs. The receptors were gathered from a boy aged 10-17 years in good health and CMV-seronegative. The CDR3 runs from the conserved cysteine through the conserved F or W.

j_call: TRBJ2-7; v_call: TRBV5-1; cdr3_aa: CASSPALASYEQYF
j_call: TRBJ1-2; v_call: TRBV30; cdr3_aa: CAWEGGGIGGYTF
j_call: TRBJ2-5; v_call: TRBV15; cdr3_aa: CATSRVSGGSPLAQYF
j_call: TRBJ1-2; v_call: TRBV16; cdr3_aa: CASSQPLGYTF
j_call: TRBJ2-3; v_call: TRBV5-6; cdr3_aa: CASSLPLRTDTQYF
j_call: TRBJ1-5; v_call: TRBV18; cdr3_aa: CASSPFMDRVNQPQHF
j_call: TRBJ1-5; v_call: TRBV28; cdr3_aa: CASSLRGGRWPQHF
j_call: TRBJ2-7; v_call: TRBV7-8; cdr3_aa: CASRSLGSYEQYF
j_call: TRBJ1-6; v_call: TRBV10-2; cdr3_aa: CASSRDGGGPLHF
j_call: TRBJ1-2; v_call: TRBV15; cdr3_aa: CATVQGQGAWGYTF
j_call: TRBJ2-7; v_call: TRBV5-1; cdr3_aa: CASSWVGPSSYEQYF
j_call: TRBJ1-5; v_call: TRBV5-1; cdr3_aa: CASSPGTGEKAQHF
j_call: TRBJ2-2; v_call: TRBV28; cdr3_aa: CASSSIAGGSTGELFF
j_call: TRBJ2-3; v_call: TRBV10-3; cdr3_aa: CAISLKLQGPDTQYF
j_call: TRBJ2-5; v_call: TRBV6-1; cdr3_aa: CASSDPGLTETQYF
j_call: TRBJ1-3; v_call: TRBV30; cdr3_aa: CAWRSGLTIGNTIYF